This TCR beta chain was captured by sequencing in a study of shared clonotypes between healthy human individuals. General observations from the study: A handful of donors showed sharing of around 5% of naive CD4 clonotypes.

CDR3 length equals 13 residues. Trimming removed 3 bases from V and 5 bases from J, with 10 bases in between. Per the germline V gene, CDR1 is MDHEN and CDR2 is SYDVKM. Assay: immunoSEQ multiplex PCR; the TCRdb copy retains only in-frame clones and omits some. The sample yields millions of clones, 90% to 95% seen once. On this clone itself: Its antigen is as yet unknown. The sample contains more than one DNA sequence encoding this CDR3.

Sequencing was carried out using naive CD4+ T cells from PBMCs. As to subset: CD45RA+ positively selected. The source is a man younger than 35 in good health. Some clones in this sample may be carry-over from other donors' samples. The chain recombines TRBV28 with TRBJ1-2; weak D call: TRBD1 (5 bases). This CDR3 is CASSLGGTYGYTF. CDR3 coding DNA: TGTGCCAGCAGTTTGGGGGGAACATATGGCTACACCTTC.